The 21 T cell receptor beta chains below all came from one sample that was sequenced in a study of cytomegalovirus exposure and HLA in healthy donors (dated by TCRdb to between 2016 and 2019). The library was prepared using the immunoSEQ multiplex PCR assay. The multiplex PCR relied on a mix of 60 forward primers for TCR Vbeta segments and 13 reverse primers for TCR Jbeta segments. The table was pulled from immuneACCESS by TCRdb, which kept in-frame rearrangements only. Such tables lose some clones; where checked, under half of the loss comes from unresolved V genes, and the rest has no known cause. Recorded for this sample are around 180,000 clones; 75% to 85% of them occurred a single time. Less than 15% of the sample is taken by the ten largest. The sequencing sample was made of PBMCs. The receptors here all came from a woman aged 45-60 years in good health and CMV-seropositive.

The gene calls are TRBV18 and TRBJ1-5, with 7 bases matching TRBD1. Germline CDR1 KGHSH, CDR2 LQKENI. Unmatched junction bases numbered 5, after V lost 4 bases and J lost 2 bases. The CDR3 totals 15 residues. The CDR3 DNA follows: TGTGCCAGCTCACGACAGGGAAGGGGCAATCAGCCCCAGCATTTT. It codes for CASSRQGRGNQPQHF.

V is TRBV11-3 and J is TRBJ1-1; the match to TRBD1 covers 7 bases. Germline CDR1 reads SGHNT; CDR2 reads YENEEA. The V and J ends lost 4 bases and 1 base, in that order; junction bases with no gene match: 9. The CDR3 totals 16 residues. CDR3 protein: CASSSSRQGPNTEAFF. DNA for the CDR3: TGTGCCAGCAGCTCATCCCGACAGGGCCCGAACACTGAAGCTTTCTTT.

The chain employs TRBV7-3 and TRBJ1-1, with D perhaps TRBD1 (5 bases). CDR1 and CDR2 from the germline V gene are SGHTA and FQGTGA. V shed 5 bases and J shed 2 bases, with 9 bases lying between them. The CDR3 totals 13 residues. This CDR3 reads CASSPGGNTEAFF. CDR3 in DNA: TGTGCCAGCAGCCCGGGGGGTAACACTGAAGCTTTCTTT. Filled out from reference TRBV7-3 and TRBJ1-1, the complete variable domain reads GAGVSQTPSNKVTEKGKYVELRCDPISGHTALYWYRQSLGQGPEFLIYFQGTGAADDSGLPNDRFFAVRPEGSVSTLKIQRTERGDSAVYLCASSPGGNTEAFFGQGTRLTVV.

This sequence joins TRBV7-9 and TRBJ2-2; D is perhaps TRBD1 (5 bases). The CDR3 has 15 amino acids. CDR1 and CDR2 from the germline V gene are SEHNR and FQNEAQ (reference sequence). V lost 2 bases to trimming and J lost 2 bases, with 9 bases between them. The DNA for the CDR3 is TGTGCCAGCAGCTTACATCAGGGTAACACCGGGGAGCTGTTTTTT. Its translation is CASSLHQGNTGELFF. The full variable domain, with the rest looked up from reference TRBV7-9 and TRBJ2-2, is DTGVSQNPRHKITKRGQNVTFRCDPISEHNRLYWYRQTLGQGPEFLTYFQNEAQLEKSRLLSDRFSAERPKGSFSTLEIQRTEQGDSAMYLCASSLHQGNTGELFFGEGSRLTVL.

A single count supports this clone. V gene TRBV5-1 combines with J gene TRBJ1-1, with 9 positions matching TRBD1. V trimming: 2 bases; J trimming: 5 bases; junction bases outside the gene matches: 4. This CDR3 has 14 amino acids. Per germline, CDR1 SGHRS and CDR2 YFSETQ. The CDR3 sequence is CASSFDGQGTEAFF. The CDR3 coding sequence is TGCGCCAGCAGCTTTGACGGACAGGGGACTGAAGCTTTCTTT. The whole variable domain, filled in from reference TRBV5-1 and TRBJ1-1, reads KAGVTQTPRYLIKTRGQQVTLSCSPISGHRSVSWYQQTPGQGLQFLFEYFSETQRNKGNFPGRFSGRQFSNSRSEMNVSTLELGDSALYLCASSFDGQGTEAFFGQGTRLTVV.

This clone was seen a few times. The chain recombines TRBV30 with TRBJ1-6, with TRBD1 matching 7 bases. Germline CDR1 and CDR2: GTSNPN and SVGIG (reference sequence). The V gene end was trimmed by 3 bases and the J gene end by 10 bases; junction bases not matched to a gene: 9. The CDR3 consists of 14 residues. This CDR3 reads CAWSPTGVRSPLHF. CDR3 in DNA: TGTGCCTGGAGCCCTACAGGGGTCCGATCACCCCTCCACTTT. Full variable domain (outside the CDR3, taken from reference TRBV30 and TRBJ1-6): SQTIHQWPATLVQPVGSPLSLECTVEGTSNPNLYWYRQAAGRGLQLLFYSVGIGQISSEVPQNLSASRPQDRQFILSSKKLLLSDSGFYLCAWSPTGVRSPLHFGNGTRLTVT.

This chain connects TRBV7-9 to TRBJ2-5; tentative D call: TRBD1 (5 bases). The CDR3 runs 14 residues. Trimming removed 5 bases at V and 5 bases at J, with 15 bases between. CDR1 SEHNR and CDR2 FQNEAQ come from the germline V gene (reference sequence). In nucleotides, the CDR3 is TGTGCCAGCAGCACAGCGAGTGGGGCGGAGACCCAGTACTTC. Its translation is CASSTASGAETQYF.

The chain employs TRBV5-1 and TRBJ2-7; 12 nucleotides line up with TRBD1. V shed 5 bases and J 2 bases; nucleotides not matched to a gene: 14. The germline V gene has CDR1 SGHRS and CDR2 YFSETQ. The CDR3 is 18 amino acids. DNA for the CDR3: TGCGCCAGCAGTTTTGGGACAGGGGGCGGCAGATTTACCTACGAGCAGTACTTC. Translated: CASSFGTGGGRFTYEQYF.

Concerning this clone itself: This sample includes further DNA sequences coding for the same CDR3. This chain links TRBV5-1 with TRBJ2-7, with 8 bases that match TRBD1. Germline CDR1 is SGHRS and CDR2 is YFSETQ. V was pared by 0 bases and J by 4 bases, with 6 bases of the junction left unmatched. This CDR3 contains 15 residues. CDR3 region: CASSLAGQGAYEQYF. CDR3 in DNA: TGCGCCAGCAGCTTGGCCGGGCAGGGGGCGTACGAGCAGTACTTC.

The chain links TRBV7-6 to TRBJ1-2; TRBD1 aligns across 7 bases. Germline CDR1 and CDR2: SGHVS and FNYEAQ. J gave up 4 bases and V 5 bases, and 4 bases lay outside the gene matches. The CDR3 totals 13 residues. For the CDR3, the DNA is TGTGCCAGCAGCCCGGACAGGTCCTATGGCTACACCTTC. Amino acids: CASSPDRSYGYTF.

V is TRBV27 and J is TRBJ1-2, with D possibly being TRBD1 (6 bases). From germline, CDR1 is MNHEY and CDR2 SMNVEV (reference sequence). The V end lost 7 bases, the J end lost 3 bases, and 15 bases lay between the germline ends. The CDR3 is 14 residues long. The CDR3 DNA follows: TGTGCCAGCACCCAATCTTACAGGGACTATGGCTACACCTTC. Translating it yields CASTQSYRDYGYTF.

The CDR3 region has the DNA TGTGCCAGCAGTACTTACGATGGAAACACCATATATTTT. Residues: CASSTYDGNTIYF. The chain recombines TRBV6-5 with TRBJ1-3, with D hard to call. The CDR3 covers 13 residues. From germline, CDR1 is MNHEY and CDR2 SVGAGI. V was shortened by 5 bases and J by 3 bases, with 8 bases between the two germline ends.

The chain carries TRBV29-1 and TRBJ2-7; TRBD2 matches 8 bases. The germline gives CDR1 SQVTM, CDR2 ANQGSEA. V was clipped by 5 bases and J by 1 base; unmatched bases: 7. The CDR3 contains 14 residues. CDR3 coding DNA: TGCAGCGTTAGAAGCGGGGGTGGATCCTACGAGCAGTACTTC. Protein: CSVRSGGGSYEQYF.

Here the CDR3 reads CASSLKVATGELFF. CDR3 DNA: TGCGCCAGCAGCTTGAAAGTGGCCACCGGGGAGCTGTTTTTT. The chain recombines TRBV5-1 with TRBJ2-2; unclear D gene. V was clipped by 1 base and J by 4 bases, with 8 bases between them. This CDR3 has 14 residues. Germline CDR1 is SGHRS and CDR2 is YFSETQ. Supplemented by reference TRBV5-1 and TRBJ2-2, the full variable domain reads KAGVTQTPRYLIKTRGQQVTLSCSPISGHRSVSWYQQTPGQGLQFLFEYFSETQRNKGNFPGRFSGRQFSNSRSEMNVSTLELGDSALYLCASSLKVATGELFFGEGSRLTVL.

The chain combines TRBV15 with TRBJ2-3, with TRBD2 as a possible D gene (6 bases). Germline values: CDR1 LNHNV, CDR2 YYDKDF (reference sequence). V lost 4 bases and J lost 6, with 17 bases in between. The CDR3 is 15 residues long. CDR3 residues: CATSTRRGNLDTQYF. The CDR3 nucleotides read TGTGCCACCAGCACCCGACGGGGGAATTTGGATACGCAGTATTTT.

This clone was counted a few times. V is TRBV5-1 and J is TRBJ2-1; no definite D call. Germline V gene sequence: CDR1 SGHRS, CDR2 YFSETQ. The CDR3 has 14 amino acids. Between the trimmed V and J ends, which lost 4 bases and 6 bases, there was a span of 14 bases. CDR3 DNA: TGCGCCAGCAGCCTGGGGTATACTTCCAATGAGCAGTTCTTC. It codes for CASSLGYTSNEQFF.

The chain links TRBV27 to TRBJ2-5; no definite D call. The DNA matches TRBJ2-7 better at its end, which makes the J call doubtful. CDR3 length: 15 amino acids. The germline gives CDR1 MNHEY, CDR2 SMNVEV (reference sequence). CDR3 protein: CASSPSPPRSYEQYF. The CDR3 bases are TGTGCCAGCAGTCCCTCACCGCCCCGCTCCTACGAGCAGTACTTC.

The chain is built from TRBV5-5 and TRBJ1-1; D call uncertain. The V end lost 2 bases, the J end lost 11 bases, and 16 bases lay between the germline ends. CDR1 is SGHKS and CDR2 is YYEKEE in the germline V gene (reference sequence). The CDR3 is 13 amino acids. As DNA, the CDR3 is TGTGCCAGCAGCTTCGGGGTCGAGGGCCGGGCTTTCTTT. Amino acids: CASSFGVEGRAFF. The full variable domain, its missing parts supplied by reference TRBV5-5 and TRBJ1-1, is DAGVTQSPTHLIKTRGQQVTLRCSPISGHKSVSWYQQVLGQGPQFIFQYYEKEERGRGNFPDRFSARQFPNYSSELNVNALLLGDSALYLCASSFGVEGRAFFGQGTRLTVV.

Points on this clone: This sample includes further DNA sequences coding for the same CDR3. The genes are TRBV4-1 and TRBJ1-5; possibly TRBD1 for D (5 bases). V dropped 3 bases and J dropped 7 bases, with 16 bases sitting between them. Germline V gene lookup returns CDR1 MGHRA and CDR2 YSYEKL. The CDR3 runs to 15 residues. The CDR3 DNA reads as TGCGCCAGCAGCCAGGATTGGCAGGGCCCGCAGCCCCAGCATTTT. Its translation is CASSQDWQGPQPQHF.

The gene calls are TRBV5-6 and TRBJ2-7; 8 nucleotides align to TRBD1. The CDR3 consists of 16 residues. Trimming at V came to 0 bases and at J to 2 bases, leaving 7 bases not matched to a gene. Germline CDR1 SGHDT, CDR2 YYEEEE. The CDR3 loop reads CASSLVGDRYPYEQYF. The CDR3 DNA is TGTGCCAGCAGCTTGGTAGGGGACAGGTACCCCTACGAGCAGTACTTC. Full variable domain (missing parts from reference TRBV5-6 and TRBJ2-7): DAGVTQSPTHLIKTRGQQVTLRCSPKSGHDTVSWYQQALGQGPQFIFQYYEEEERQRGNFPDRFSGHQFPNYSSELNVNALLLGDSALYLCASSLVGDRYPYEQYFGPGTRLTVT.

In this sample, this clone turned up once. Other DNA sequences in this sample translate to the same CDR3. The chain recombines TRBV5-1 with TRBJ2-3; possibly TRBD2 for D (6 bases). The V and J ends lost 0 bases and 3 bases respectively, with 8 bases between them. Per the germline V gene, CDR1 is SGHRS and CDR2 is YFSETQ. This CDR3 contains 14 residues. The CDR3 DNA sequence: TGCGCCAGCAGCTTGGCCGGGGGAACAGATACGCAGTATTTT. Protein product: CASSLAGGTDTQYF.